The T cell receptor beta chain under discussion was sequenced for a study of OX40 agonist ivuxolimab in advanced cancers. Study at large: Dose-escalation patients had hepatocellular carcinoma, melanoma, renal cell or head and neck cancer. Study-wide points: Averaging showed that CD8+ T cells had more expanded clones than CD4+ did. At doses 0.1 to 3.0 mg/kg, CD4+ and CD8+ clones expanded.

Trimming took 9 bases from V and 1 from J, leaving 15 bases between them. The CDR3 runs to 14 residues. Germline values: CDR1 MDHEN, CDR2 SYDVKM. As for this clone: Its specificity is unknown.

Measured with immunoSEQ multiplex PCR; TCRdb has only the in-frame clones, and not every one. Of nearly 110,000 clones detected, about nine tenths appear once; the ten largest clones hold approximately 0.49%. V and J are TRBV28 and TRBJ1-1, with TRBD1 as a possible D gene (6 bases). The TCR was taken from an adult with an advanced solid tumor such as melanoma, head and neck, liver or kidney cancer. This sample comprised CD4+ or CD8+ T cells sorted from blood, obtained in a trial of the OX40 agonist ivuxolimab. CDR3: CASSVGGANTEAFF. The CDR3 coding sequence is TGTGCCAGTTCGGTGGGGGGCGCGAACACTGAAGCTTTCTTT.